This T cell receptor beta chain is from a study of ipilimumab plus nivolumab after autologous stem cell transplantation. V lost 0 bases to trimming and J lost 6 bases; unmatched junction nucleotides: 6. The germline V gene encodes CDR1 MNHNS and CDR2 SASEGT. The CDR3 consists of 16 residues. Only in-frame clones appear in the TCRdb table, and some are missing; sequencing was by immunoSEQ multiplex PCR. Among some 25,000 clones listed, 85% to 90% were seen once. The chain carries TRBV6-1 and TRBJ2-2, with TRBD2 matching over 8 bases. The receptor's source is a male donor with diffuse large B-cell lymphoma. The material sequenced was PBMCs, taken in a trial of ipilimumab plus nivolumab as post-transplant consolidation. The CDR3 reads CASSEARGGPSGELFF. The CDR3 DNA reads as TGTGCCAGCAGTGAAGCACGGGGGGGCCCTTCCGGGGAGCTGTTTTTT.